One TCR beta chain is described in this entry. The antigen this receptor binds is unknown. Base quality data are lacking; no much larger clone is found one base away. RNA was extracted using the RNeasy kit, and roughly 0.5 to 1 microgram was reverse transcribed with random hexamers. TCR beta CDR3 regions were amplified with the immunoSEQ multiplex PCR assay covering 54 Vbeta and 13 Jbeta segments. PCR amplification bias was corrected using a synthetic template baseline for primer optimization and computational correction. The source study handled its data this way. Reads were annotated to V, D and J genes according to IMGT and were analyzed with immunoSEQ Analyzer, with only productive sequences retained. Clonality was computed as one minus Shannon entropy normalized by log2 of the number of productive unique sequences. For each patient and control, public and private clones were evaluated among the 100 most prevalent clones. Clones were defined as Susac-specific if absent from the healthy and MS cohorts, from more than 900 published viral clones and from other ImmuneACCESS disease sequences. TCRdb trimmed the raw reads at Q25, called clones with MiXCR and kept productive beta chains. All rows with the same CDR3 protein become a single entry with the most common DNA and genes. What appears here as the V and J calls and clone size reflects TCRdb's work, not the paper's. This sample holds approximately 50,000 distinct CDR3 sequences; approximately 95% were observed only once. The top ten hold approximately 0.8% of the sample.

Taken from cysteine to phenylalanine, the CDR3 has 12 residues. CDR3 DNA only is kept here, 36 bases in frame from base 1. Relative to germline, V is missing 8 bases and J is missing 4 bases, with 4 bases of the junction outside any gene match. This entry comes from a study of CD8 T cells in Susac syndrome (dated by TCRdb to about 2019). Regarding the study in general: Of the Susac syndrome patients who were sequenced, roughly 8 were in clinical remission while about six had clinically active disease. At blood withdrawal, Susac syndrome patients were therapy-naive, treated with corticosteroids (with IVIg additionally given to some), or treated with IVIg alone. The study used repertoire sequencing to test whether antigen drove CD8+ T cell activation and differentiation in Susac syndrome. CD8+ T cell repertoire clonality was compared between eleven to twelve healthy donors, approximately 14 Susac syndrome patients and 15 multiple sclerosis patients.

Study-wide conclusions, independent of this receptor: Some 15 Susac-specific public clones were identified in the total CD8+ repertoire, and four to six Susac-specific public clones were identified in the CD8+ TEMRA repertoire. CD8+ repertoires in Susac syndrome showed clonal expansion, which was highest in CD8+ TEMRA cells and was greater in clinically active patients than in remitting patients. The study acknowledged that relatively few individuals were included in the TCR sequencing and HLA analysis.

Peripheral blood CD8+ and CD4+ T cells from healthy donors, Susac syndrome patients and multiple sclerosis patients were profiled by high-throughput TCR beta sequencing. The Susac syndrome patients fulfilled recently defined diagnostic criteria for either definite or probable disease. Bulk CD8+ and CD4+ T cells were purified by magnetic negative isolation, while CD8+ TEMRA cells were enriched using FACS. Blood was collected in EDTA tubes and processed within 24 hours, with PBMCs isolated through density gradient centrifugation. PBMCs intended for TCR sequencing were cryopreserved in liquid nitrogen and were subsequently thawed in a 37 degrees C water bath. The sorted or isolated CD4+, CD8+ and CD8+ TEMRA cells reached a purity of at least 90%.

The clonotype was recovered from a human donor with Susac syndrome. The rearrangement combines TRBV12-3 or TRBV12-4 with TRBJ1-1, with 7 central nucleotides matching TRBD1. Sequenced sample: CD8+ T cells from PBMCs. The DNA is as follows: TGTGCCAGCCAGGGGGATCCCACTGAAGCTTTCTTT. This is translated as CASQGDPTEAFF.